These 2 T cell receptor beta chains share one sample of origin, sequenced in a study of blood T cells in healthy people across ages. The authors ran a second PCR of 7 to 11 cycles using a sample-barcoded 5' primer and a J-beta primer mix. TCRdb re-analysed the 5' RACE reads in MiXCR, keeping a single row per CDR3 protein. Altogether about 560,000 distinct CDR3 sequences are present, 25% to 35% being singletons, with the ten largest covering approximately 4%. These same data were also listed under a study on T cells of mothers and their children.

Sequenced input: blood. These receptor sequences come from a boy between 2 and 10 years old in good health.

The rearrangement links TRBV3-1 to TRBJ2-5; D possibly corresponds to TRBD1 (5 bases). The ends were cut back, 1 base at V and 2 bases at J, with 11 bases in the middle. Germline V gives CDR1 LGHDT, CDR2 YNNKEL (reference sequence). The CDR3 is made up of 15 amino acids. The CDR3 region is CASSQVRGSQETQYF. The CDR3 DNA is TGTGCCAGCAGCCAAGTAAGGGGCTCGCAAGAGACCCAGTACTTC.

This clonotype was found a few times. The CDR3 DNA reads as TGTGCCAGCAGCAAAGCTCAGGGGGTGGACAATGAGCAGTTCTTC. Translating it yields CASSKAQGVDNEQFF. The rearrangement joins TRBV21-1 to TRBJ2-1; TRBD1 is taken as the D call from the table, unchecked against the DNA. TRBV21-1 is noted as a pseudogene. The CDR3 extends over 15 amino acids.